The 30 T cell receptor beta chains presented below share a single source sample, sequenced in a study of human T cells and chemical hapten exposure. TCRdb reprocessed the RACE reads with MiXCR, giving one entry per CDR3 protein. The table has about 120,000 distinct CDR3 sequences, 11% seen once. Time point described: patch test 3, about 24 weeks after DPC sensitization. Treatment reported: therapeutic diphenylcyclopropenone sensitization with weekly scalp DPC. Sequenced material: whole blood, taken in connection with sensitization to the hapten diphenylcyclopropenone (DPC). These receptors came from a woman in her fifties or sixties with alopecia areata. Some clones in this sample may be carry-over from other donors' samples.

The chain links TRBV20-1 to TRBJ1-5; D is undetermined. This CDR3 is 14 amino acids long. CDR1 is DFQATT, CDR2 SNEGSKA, per germline (reference sequence). The V and J ends lost 6 bases and 5 bases respectively, with 17 bases between them. In DNA form, the CDR3 reads TGCAGTGCCACCGCCGCCCAGAAGGATCAGCCCCAGCATTTT. It specifies CSATAAQKDQPQHF.

This chain uses TRBV15 with TRBJ2-4; 7 nucleotides match TRBD2. This CDR3 has 16 amino acids. The junction had 14 bases not matched to a gene; V was cut back by 5 bases and J by 7 bases. The germline gives CDR1 LNHNV, CDR2 YYDKDF (reference sequence). CDR3 in DNA: TGTGCCACCAGCTTGAACAGAGGGAGGGGCCTGAACATTCAGTACTTC. The encoded protein is CATSLNRGRGLNIQYF.

This clonotype was found many times. The chain has TRBV24-1 and TRBJ2-3; TRBD2 agrees at 7 bases. V lost 3 bases and J lost 8; bases outside the gene matches: 13. The CDR3 consists of 16 residues. Per germline, CDR1 KGHDR and CDR2 SFDVKD. This CDR3 reads CATSDRGVAQGVTQYF. As DNA, the CDR3 is TGTGCCACCAGTGATCGGGGGGTTGCTCAAGGAGTTACGCAGTATTTT.

The genes are TRBV5-6 and TRBJ2-7, with 11 nucleotides matching TRBD1. This CDR3 contains 14 residues. The germline gives CDR1 SGHDT, CDR2 YYEEEE. The V gene end was trimmed by 5 bases and the J gene end by 6 bases; junction bases not matched to a gene: 7. The CDR3 DNA reads as TGTGCCAGCAGTGGGGACAGGGGGGAAGGCGAGCAGTACTTC. Protein product: CASSGDRGEGEQYF.

This clonotype has just a few counts. This chain joins TRBV6-5 and TRBJ2-7; 10 positions match TRBD1. The V gene end was trimmed by 2 bases and the J gene end by 0 bases; junction bases not matched to a gene: 7. Germline-derived CDR1 and CDR2 are MNHEY and SVGAGI. The CDR3 length is 17 residues. The CDR3 spells CASSYGTGAPSSYEQYF. DNA for the CDR3: TGTGCCAGCAGTTACGGGACAGGGGCCCCTAGCTCCTACGAGCAGTACTTC.

J is TRBJ2-1 and V is TRBV12-3 or TRBV12-4; TRBD2 might be the D (5 bases). With 1 base removed from V and 6 bases from J, the gap between germline ends came to 10 bases. CDR3 size: 14 residues. The CDR3 DNA is TGTGCCAGCAGTTTAGGGACCGCGGGCAATGAGCAGTTCTTC. Translating it yields CASSLGTAGNEQFF.

This clonotype was found a few times. The chain uses TRBV20-1 and TRBJ2-1, with D tentatively TRBD2 (5 bases). CDR3 length equals 14 residues. V shed 3 bases and J shed 2 bases, with 11 bases lying between them. CDR1 and CDR2 from the germline V gene are DFQATT and SNEGSKA (reference sequence). CDR3 in amino acids: CSARGAWPYNEQFF. The DNA for the CDR3 is TGCAGTGCTAGGGGAGCATGGCCCTACAATGAGCAGTTCTTC.

The genes are TRBV15 and TRBJ1-1, with D perhaps TRBD1 (5 bases). The V gene's germline CDR1 is LNHNV and CDR2 YYDKDF (reference sequence). The V and J ends lost 1 base and 4 bases respectively, with 7 bases between them. The CDR3 sequence is 13 residues long. Here the CDR3 DNA reads TGTGCCACCAGCAGAGCTGGGGGCACTGAAGCTTTCTTT. It yields the protein CATSRAGGTEAFF.

V and J are TRBV5-6 and TRBJ2-7; no clear D. CDR1 is SGHDT and CDR2 is YYEEEE in the germline V gene. CDR3 size: 13 residues. V was clipped by 5 bases and J by 0 bases, with 9 bases between them. The CDR3 is CASSSGSSYEQYF. CDR3 DNA: TGTGCCAGCAGTTCTGGATCCTCCTACGAGCAGTACTTC.

This clonotype was seen only a few times. V and J are TRBV6-2 or TRBV6-3 and TRBJ1-6, with 9 nucleotides matching TRBD1. The CDR3 consists of 15 residues. V shed 6 bases and J 10 bases; nucleotides not matched to a gene: 10. CDR1 and CDR2 from the germline V gene are MNHEY and SVGEGT. The CDR3 sequence is CASRPWDRDESPLHF. CDR3 in DNA: TGTGCCAGCAGGCCGTGGGACAGGGACGAGTCACCCCTCCACTTT.

J is TRBJ1-1 and V is TRBV15; TRBD1 is a possible D gene (6 bases). Germline-derived CDR1 and CDR2 are LNHNV and YYDKDF (reference sequence). The CDR3 consists of 15 residues. The V and J ends lost 8 bases and 5 bases respectively, with 21 bases between them. The CDR3 spells CATSTPGRGGTEAFF. CDR3 in DNA: TGTGCCACCTCAACTCCGGGCCGAGGGGGAACTGAAGCTTTCTTT.

This chain joins TRBV27 and TRBJ2-3; D is unclear. Trimming removed 3 bases at V and 2 bases at J, with 12 bases between. CDR3 length: 15 amino acids. Germline V CDR1 and CDR2: MNHEY, SMNVEV (reference sequence). The CDR3 coding sequence is TGTGCCAGCAGTTTCTACCCCCCACCCACAGATACGCAGTATTTT. Encoded protein: CASSFYPPPTDTQYF.

This clonotype came up a few times. The V and J genes are TRBV7-9 and TRBJ2-7; D gene uncertain. This CDR3 is 13 amino acids long. CDR1 and CDR2 (germline): SEHNR, FQNEAQ (reference sequence). V was pared by 5 bases and J by 1 base, with 9 bases between. This chain's CDR3 is CASSPGPSYEQYF. CDR3 in DNA: TGTGCCAGCAGCCCCGGGCCGTCCTACGAGCAGTACTTC. The full variable domain, rest sourced from reference TRBV7-9 and TRBJ2-7, is DTGVSQNPRHKITKRGQNVTFRCDPISEHNRLYWYRQTLGQGPEFLTYFQNEAQLEKSRLLSDRFSAERPKGSFSTLEIQRTEQGDSAMYLCASSPGPSYEQYFGPGTRLTVT.

This clonotype came up a few times. This sequence joins TRBV10-3 and TRBJ2-1; D unclear. V lost 3 bases to trimming and J lost 0 bases, with 12 bases between them. Germline loops: CDR1 ENHRY, CDR2 SYGVKD. The CDR3 totals 16 residues. Written as DNA, the CDR3 is TGTGCCATCAGTGATGACAAAAACCCCTCCTACAATGAGCAGTTCTTC. Its protein product is CAISDDKNPSYNEQFF.

In this sample, this clonotype turned up a few times. This rearrangement joins TRBV29-1 to TRBJ2-7; D gene ambiguous. The CDR3 has 10 amino acids. Trimming removed 0 bases from V and 7 bases from J, with 4 bases in between. Germline V gene lookup returns CDR1 SQVTM and CDR2 ANQGSEA. As DNA, the CDR3 is TGCAGCGTTGAAGATGGGGAGCAGTACTTC. It translates to CSVEDGEQYF.

As DNA, the CDR3 is TGCAGTGCTAGTCAGGCTTTTGGAGATACGCAGTATTTT. It yields the protein CSASQAFGDTQYF. The chain carries TRBV20-1 and TRBJ2-3; D unresolved. Per the germline V gene, CDR1 is DFQATT and CDR2 is SNEGSKA (reference sequence). The CDR3 is 13 amino acids. V was pared by 3 bases and J by 5 bases, with 12 bases between.

This clonotype was picked up many times. V usage is TRBV27 and J usage is TRBJ2-7; a weak D match, TRBD1 (6 bases). V lost 5 bases, J lost 3 bases, and 20 bases lay in between. The CDR3 length is 16 residues. Germline V gives CDR1 MNHEY, CDR2 SMNVEV (reference sequence). CDR3 DNA: TGTGCCAGCAGTCCACGGACAGCCCGTCCCCACTACGAGCAGTACTTC. Translation gives CASSPRTARPHYEQYF.

This rearrangement joins TRBV6-2 or TRBV6-3 to TRBJ1-5, with 7 bases that match TRBD1. V was pared by 6 bases and J by 7 bases, with 9 bases of the junction left unmatched. The germline CDR1 and CDR2 sequences are MNHEY and SVGEGT. The CDR3 loop spans 14 amino acids. CDR3 protein: CASRFTGEWQPQHF. CDR3 coding DNA: TGTGCCAGCAGATTTACAGGGGAGTGGCAGCCCCAGCATTTT.

The CDR3 DNA follows: TGTGCCAGCAGCACCGGGGGTCGCGGAAAGGACTCTGGGGCCAACGTCCTGACTTTC. Amino acid sequence: CASSTGGRGKDSGANVLTF. The chain joins TRBV7-6 to TRBJ2-6; maybe TRBD2 (6 bases). The V gene lost 5 bases and the J gene lost 0 bases, with 20 bases spanning the gap. CDR1 is SGHVS, CDR2 FNYEAQ, per germline. CDR3 length equals 19 residues.

The genes are TRBV19 and TRBJ2-6; D gene unclear. V gave up 5 bases and J gave up 0 bases, with 8 bases separating them. Germline V lookup: CDR1 LNHDA, CDR2 SQIVND (reference sequence). The CDR3 has 15 residues. The CDR3 sequence is CASSLSASGANVLTF. DNA for the CDR3: TGTGCCAGTAGTCTGAGCGCCTCTGGGGCCAACGTCCTGACTTTC.

The chain links TRBV5-1 to TRBJ1-6; D ambiguous. Trimming removed 0 bases from V and 6 bases from J, with 7 bases in between. There are 14 residues in the CDR3. Germline CDR1 and CDR2: SGHRS and YFSETQ. CDR3 region: CASSLGPGNSPLHF. The CDR3 DNA reads TGCGCCAGCAGCTTGGGGCCAGGTAATTCACCCCTCCACTTT.

This chain links TRBV7-6 with TRBJ2-3, with 8 nucleotides matching TRBD1. V gave up 5 bases and J gave up 2 bases; unmatched junction bases: 12. The CDR3 sequence is 17 residues long. Per germline, CDR1 SGHVS and CDR2 FNYEAQ. CDR3 sequence: CASSIISGTGTTDTQYF. CDR3 coding DNA: TGTGCCAGCAGCATCATTTCCGGGACAGGAACCACAGATACGCAGTATTTT.

The chain uses TRBV5-6 and TRBJ2-1, with TRBD2 matching 8 bases. V shed 5 bases and J 8 bases; nucleotides not matched to a gene: 9. The germline V gene encodes CDR1 SGHDT and CDR2 YYEEEE. CDR3 size: 14 residues. The CDR3 DNA reads TGTGCCAGCAGTCTGGGACTAGTAGTCCATGAGCAGTTCTTC. Translation gives CASSLGLVVHEQFF.

The chain recombines TRBV6-2 or TRBV6-3 with TRBJ2-5, with D maybe TRBD1 (6 bases). V was clipped by 2 bases and J by 1 base, with 11 bases between them. CDR3 length: 15 residues. CDR1 MNHEY and CDR2 SVGEGT come from the germline V gene. CDR3 nucleotide sequence: TGTGCCAGCAGTTACCAGGGGCGAACCCAAGAGACCCAGTACTTC. Translating it yields CASSYQGRTQETQYF.

This clonotype was counted between two and nine times. The rearrangement joins TRBV5-6 to TRBJ2-1; D is undetermined. In germline, CDR1 is SGHDT, CDR2 YYEEEE. The CDR3 has 13 amino acids. Trimming took off 3 bases at V and 14 bases at J, with 18 bases between the two ends. This CDR3 is CASSSNPTTLEFF. The CDR3 DNA is TGTGCCAGCAGCTCCAACCCGACCACCTTGGAGTTCTTC.

This clonotype was seen a few times. The chain links TRBV5-1 to TRBJ2-3; D call uncertain. This CDR3 has 13 residues. V shed 4 bases and J shed 3 bases, with 9 bases lying between them. Germline values: CDR1 SGHRS, CDR2 YFSETQ. The CDR3 loop reads CASSPSLTDTQYF. The CDR3 nucleotides read TGCGCCAGCAGCCCCAGTCTAACAGATACGCAGTATTTT.

The chain is built from TRBV10-3 and TRBJ2-2, with D tentatively TRBD1 (6 bases). Trimming removed 6 bases from V and 3 bases from J, with 14 bases in between. The germline CDR1 and CDR2 sequences are ENHRY and SYGVKD. This CDR3 spans 15 amino acids. CDR3 nucleotides: TGTGCCATCAGGGACCGGGACAAGGACACCGGGGAGCTGTTTTTT. Protein sequence: CAIRDRDKDTGELFF.

This chain connects TRBV7-2 to TRBJ2-1; TRBD1 matches at 10 bases. Per germline, CDR1 SGHTA and CDR2 FQGNSA. V trimming: 0 bases; J trimming: 6 bases; junction bases outside the gene matches: 2. The CDR3 has 15 amino acids. The CDR3 bases are TGTGCCAGCAGCTTAGCCCGGACAGGGGGCAATGAGCAGTTCTTC. Its protein product is CASSLARTGGNEQFF.

This clonotype was observed a handful of times. V gene TRBV3-1 combines with J gene TRBJ2-3; D is unresolved. CDR1 and CDR2 from the germline V gene are LGHDT and YNNKEL (reference sequence). Trimming removed 3 bases from V and 2 bases from J, with 6 bases in between. The CDR3 loop spans 13 amino acids. CDR3 bases: TGTGCCAGCAGCCATCTCGTCACAGATACGCAGTATTTT. It is translated as CASSHLVTDTQYF.

This clonotype occurred a few times. This chain links TRBV5-4 with TRBJ2-3, with 13 bases lining up with TRBD2. The CDR3 is made up of 16 amino acids. V gave up 4 bases and J gave up 2 bases; unmatched junction bases: 4. Germline V gene lookup returns CDR1 SGHNT and CDR2 YYREEE (reference sequence). CDR3 bases: TGTGCCAGCAGCACCGGGACTAGCGGGACCACAGATACGCAGTATTTT. This translates into CASSTGTSGTTDTQYF. Combining the CDR3 with reference TRBV5-4 and TRBJ2-3 gives the whole variable domain ETGVTQSPTHLIKTRGQQVTLRCSSQSGHNTVSWYQQALGQGPQFIFQYYREEENGRGNFPPRFSGLQFPNYSSELNVNALELDDSALYLCASSTGTSGTTDTQYFGPGTRLTVL.